The clone carrying this T cell receptor (beta chain) was seen a few times. Its antigen is unknown. These data are taken from a study of molecular identifiers for immune sequencing clone quantification. Study summary: Replicate experiments divided RNA from 20,000 or 100,000 naive CD8 cells into five parts and sequenced four.

General study results and limits: Spiked-in Jurkat TCR RNA corresponding to one cell was reported as detectable against approximately 900,000 naive cells.

Germline V gene sequence: CDR1 SGHTA, CDR2 FQGTGA. The CDR3 spans 14 residues. The germline V and J ends were trimmed by 5 bases and 8 bases, with 16 bases remaining between them. The bulk TCR libraries were made with methods described before and with listed TCR primers. In TCRdb, the PCR reads were re-called with MiXCR into one record per CDR3 protein. This sample yields over 550,000 distinct CDR3 sequences, of which 25% are seen a single time; about 0.84% belongs to the top ten. CD8+CD4-CCR7+CD45RA+ sorting gave the naive CD8 T cells. This rearrangement joins TRBV7-3 to TRBJ2-1, with D possibly TRBD1 on 5 matching bases. The clonotype was recovered from a human donor in good health. Some libraries in this study had Jurkat cell RNA spiked in. The sequencing sample was made of naive CD8+ T cells from blood, with Jurkat cell RNA spiked in. As for subset: FACS-sorted CD8+CD4-CCR7+CD45RA+ naive T cells. CDR3 coding DNA: TGTGCCAGCAGCCCCCAGGGTAGGTACGATGAGCAGTTCTTC. Residues: CASSPQGRYDEQFF. Complete variable domain (other parts from reference TRBV7-3 and TRBJ2-1): GAGVSQTPSNKVTEKGKYVELRCDPISGHTALYWYRQSLGQGPEFLIYFQGTGAADDSGLPNDRFFAVRPEGSVSTLKIQRTERGDSAVYLCASSPQGRYDEQFFGPGTRLTVL.